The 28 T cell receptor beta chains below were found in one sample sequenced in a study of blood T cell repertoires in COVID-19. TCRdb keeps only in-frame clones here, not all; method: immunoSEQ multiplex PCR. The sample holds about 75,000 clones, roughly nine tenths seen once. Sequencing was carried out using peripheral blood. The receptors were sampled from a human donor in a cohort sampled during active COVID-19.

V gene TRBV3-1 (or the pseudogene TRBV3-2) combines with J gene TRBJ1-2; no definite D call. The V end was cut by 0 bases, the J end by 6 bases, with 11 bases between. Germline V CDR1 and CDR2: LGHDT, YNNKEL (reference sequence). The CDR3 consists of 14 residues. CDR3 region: CASSQERPRNGYTF. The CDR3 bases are TGTGCCAGCAGCCAAGAGAGGCCTCGTAATGGCTACACCTTC.

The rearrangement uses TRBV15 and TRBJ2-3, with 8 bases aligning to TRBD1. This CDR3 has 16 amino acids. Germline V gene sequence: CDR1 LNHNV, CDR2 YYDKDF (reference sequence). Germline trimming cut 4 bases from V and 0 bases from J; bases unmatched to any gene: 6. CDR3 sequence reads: CATSKGQVTSTDTQYF. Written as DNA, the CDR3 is TGTGCCACCAGCAAGGGACAGGTCACTAGCACAGATACGCAGTATTTT.

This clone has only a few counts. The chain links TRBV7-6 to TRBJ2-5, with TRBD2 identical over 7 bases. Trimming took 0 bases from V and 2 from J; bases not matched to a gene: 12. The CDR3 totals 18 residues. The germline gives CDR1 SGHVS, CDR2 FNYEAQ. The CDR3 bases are TGTGCCAGCAGCTTAGCGGGTCCTGACGGGAGGCCACAAGAGACCCAGTACTTC. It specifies CASSLAGPDGRPQETQYF. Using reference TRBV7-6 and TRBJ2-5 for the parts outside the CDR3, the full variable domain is GAGVSQSPRYKVTKRGQDVALRCDPISGHVSLYWYRQALGQGPEFLTYFNYEAQQDKSGLPNDRFSAERPEGSISTLTIQRTEQRDSAMYRCASSLAGPDGRPQETQYFGPGTRLLVL.

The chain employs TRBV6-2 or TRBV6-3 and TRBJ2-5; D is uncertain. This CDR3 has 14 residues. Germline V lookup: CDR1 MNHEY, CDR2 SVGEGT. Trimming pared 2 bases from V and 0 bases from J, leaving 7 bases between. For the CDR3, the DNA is TGTGCCAGCAGTTACGGCAGGAACCAAGAGACCCAGTACTTC. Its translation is CASSYGRNQETQYF.

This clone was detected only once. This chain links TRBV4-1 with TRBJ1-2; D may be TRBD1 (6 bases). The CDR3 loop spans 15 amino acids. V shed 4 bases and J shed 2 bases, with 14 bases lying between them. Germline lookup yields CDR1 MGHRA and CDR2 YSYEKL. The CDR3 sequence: CASSPDGQPNYGYTF. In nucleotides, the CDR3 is TGCGCCAGCAGCCCCGACGGACAGCCGAACTATGGCTACACCTTC.

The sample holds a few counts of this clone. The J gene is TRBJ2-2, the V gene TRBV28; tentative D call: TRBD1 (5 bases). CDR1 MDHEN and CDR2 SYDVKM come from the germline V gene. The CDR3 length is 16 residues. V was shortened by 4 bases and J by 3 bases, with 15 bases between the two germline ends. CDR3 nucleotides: TGTGCCAGCAGTTCCACCTCTCAGGGCCACACCGGGGAGCTGTTTTTT. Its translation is CASSSTSQGHTGELFF.

The CDR3 here is CASSPSQWEAFF. Here the CDR3 DNA reads TGTGCCAGCTCCCCGTCGCAGTGGGAAGCTTTCTTT. The chain couples TRBV18 to TRBJ1-1, with no clear D. Trimming removed 6 bases from V and 8 bases from J, with 13 bases in between. The CDR3 is 12 amino acids. From germline, CDR1 is KGHSH and CDR2 LQKENI.

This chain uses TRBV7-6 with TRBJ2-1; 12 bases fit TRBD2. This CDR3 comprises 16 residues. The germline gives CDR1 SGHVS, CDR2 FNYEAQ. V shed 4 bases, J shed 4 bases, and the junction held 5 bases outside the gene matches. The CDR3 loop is CASSSLAGGRYNEQFF. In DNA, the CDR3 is TGTGCCAGCAGCTCCCTAGCGGGAGGGAGGTACAATGAGCAGTTCTTC.

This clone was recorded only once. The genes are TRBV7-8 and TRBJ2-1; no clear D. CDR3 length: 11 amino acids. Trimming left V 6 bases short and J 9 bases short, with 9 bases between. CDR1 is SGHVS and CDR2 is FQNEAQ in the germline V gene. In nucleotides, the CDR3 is TGTGCCAGCAGTGAACAAACTGAGCAGTTCTTC. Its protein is CASSEQTEQFF.

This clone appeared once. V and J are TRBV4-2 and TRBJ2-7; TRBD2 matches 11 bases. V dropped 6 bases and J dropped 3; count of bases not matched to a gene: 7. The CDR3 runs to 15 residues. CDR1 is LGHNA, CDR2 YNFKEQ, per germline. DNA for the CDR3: TGTGCCAGCAGACCGGGGACTAGCGGTATCTACGAGCAGTACTTC. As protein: CASRPGTSGIYEQYF.

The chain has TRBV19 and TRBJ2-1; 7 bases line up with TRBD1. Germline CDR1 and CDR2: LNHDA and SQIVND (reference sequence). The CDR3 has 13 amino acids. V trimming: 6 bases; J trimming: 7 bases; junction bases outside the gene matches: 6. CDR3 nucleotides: TGTGCCAGTAGGGTAGGGGGCTCAAATGAGCAGTTCTTC. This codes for CASRVGGSNEQFF.

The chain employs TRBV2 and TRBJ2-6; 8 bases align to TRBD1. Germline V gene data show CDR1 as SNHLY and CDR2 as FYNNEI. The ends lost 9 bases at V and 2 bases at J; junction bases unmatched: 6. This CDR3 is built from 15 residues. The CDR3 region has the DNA TGTGCCAGTACTACAGGGGGAACTGGGGCCAACGTCCTGACTTTC. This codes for CASTTGGTGANVLTF.

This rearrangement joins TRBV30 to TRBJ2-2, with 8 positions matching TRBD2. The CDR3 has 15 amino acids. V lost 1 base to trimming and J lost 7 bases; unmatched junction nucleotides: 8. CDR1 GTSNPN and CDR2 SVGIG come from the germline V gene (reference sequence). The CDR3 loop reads CAWSGVAGTGGELFF. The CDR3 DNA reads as TGTGCCTGGAGTGGGGTAGCGGGAACGGGCGGGGAGCTGTTTTTT. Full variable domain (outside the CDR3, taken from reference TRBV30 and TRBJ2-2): SQTIHQWPATLVQPVGSPLSLECTVEGTSNPNLYWYRQAAGRGLQLLFYSVGIGQISSEVPQNLSASRPQDRQFILSSKKLLLSDSGFYLCAWSGVAGTGGELFFGEGSRLTVL.

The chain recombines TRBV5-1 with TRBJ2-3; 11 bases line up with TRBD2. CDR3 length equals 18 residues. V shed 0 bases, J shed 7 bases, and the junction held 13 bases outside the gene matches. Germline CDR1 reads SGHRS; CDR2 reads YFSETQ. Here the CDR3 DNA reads TGCGCCAGCAGCTTGGGCCCGACTAGCGGGGACCCGGTTTATACGCAGTATTTT. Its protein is CASSLGPTSGDPVYTQYF.

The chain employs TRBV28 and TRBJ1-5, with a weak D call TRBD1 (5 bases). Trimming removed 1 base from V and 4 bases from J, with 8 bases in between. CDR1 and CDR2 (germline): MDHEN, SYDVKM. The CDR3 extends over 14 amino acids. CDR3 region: CASSLFRGNQPQHF. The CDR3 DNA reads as TGTGCCAGCAGTTTATTTCGGGGGAATCAGCCCCAGCATTTT.

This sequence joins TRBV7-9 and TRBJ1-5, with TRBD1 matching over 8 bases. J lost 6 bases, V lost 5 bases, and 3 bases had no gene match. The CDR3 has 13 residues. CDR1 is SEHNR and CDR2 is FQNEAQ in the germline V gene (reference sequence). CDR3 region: CASSQDRAQPQHF. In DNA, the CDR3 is TGTGCCAGCAGCCAGGACAGGGCTCAGCCCCAGCATTTT. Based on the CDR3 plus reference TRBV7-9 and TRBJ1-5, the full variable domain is DTGVSQNPRHKITKRGQNVTFRCDPISEHNRLYWYRQTLGQGPEFLTYFQNEAQLEKSRLLSDRFSAERPKGSFSTLEIQRTEQGDSAMYLCASSQDRAQPQHFGDGTRLSIL.

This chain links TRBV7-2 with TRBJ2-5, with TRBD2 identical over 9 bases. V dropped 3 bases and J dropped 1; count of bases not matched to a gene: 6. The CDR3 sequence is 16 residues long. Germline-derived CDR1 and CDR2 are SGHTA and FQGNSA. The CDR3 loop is CASSFGIAGAQETQYF. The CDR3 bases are TGTGCCAGCAGCTTTGGAATAGCGGGGGCCCAAGAGACCCAGTACTTC.

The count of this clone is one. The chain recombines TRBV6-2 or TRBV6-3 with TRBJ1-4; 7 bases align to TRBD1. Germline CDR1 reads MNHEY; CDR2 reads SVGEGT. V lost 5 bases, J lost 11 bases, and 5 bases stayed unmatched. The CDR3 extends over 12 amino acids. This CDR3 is CASSNPGQKLFF. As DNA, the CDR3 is TGTGCCAGCAGTAACCCGGGACAGAAACTGTTTTTT.

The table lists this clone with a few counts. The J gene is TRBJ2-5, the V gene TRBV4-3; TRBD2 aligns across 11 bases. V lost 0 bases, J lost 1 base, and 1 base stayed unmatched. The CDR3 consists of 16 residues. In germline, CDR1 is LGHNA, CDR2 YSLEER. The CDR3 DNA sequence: TGCGCCAGCAGCCAAGATCTAGCGGGGGGCCAAGAGACCCAGTACTTC. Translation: CASSQDLAGGQETQYF.

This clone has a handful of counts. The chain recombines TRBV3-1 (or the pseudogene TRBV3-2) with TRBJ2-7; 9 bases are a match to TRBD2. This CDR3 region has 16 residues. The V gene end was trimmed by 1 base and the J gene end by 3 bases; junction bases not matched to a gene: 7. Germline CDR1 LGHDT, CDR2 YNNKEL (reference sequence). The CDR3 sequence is CASSQAVSGGYYEQYF. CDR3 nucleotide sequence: TGTGCCAGCAGCCAAGCTGTTAGCGGGGGTTACTACGAGCAGTACTTC.

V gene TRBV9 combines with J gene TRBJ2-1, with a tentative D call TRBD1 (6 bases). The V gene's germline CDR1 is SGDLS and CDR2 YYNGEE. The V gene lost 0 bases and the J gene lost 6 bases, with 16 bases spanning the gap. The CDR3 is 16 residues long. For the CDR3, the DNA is TGTGCCAGCAGCGTAGGAGGGGCAGGGGCGGGCAATGAGCAGTTCTTC. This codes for CASSVGGAGAGNEQFF.

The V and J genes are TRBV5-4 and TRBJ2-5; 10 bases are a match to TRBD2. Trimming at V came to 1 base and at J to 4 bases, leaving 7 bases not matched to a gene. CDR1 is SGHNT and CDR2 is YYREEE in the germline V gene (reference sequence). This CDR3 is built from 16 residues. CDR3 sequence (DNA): TGTGCCAGCAGCTTGACCCAGCGGGGGGGTGGAGAGACCCAGTACTTC. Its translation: CASSLTQRGGGETQYF.

CDR3 protein: CASSEWALAGVEQFF. The DNA of the CDR3 is TGCGCCAGCAGTGAGTGGGCACTAGCGGGAGTTGAGCAGTTCTTC. V usage is TRBV10-1 and J usage is TRBJ2-1; 11 nucleotides agree with TRBD2. The CDR3 is made up of 15 amino acids. The V gene end was trimmed by 1 base and the J gene end by 9 bases; junction bases not matched to a gene: 5. Looked up from germline, CDR1 is WNHNN and CDR2 is SYGVQD (reference sequence).

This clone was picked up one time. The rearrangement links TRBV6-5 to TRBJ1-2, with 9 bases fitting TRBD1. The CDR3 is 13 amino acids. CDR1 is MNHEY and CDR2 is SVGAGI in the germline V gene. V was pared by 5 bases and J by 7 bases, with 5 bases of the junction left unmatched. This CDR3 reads CASSLQGAGGYTF. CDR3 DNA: TGTGCCAGCAGTCTACAGGGGGCAGGTGGCTACACCTTC.

The CDR3, as DNA: TGTGCCAGCAGTTACCAGAGACAGGGGGCGGAACAGCCCCAGCATTTT. Its translation: CASSYQRQGAEQPQHF. This chain joins TRBV6-6 and TRBJ1-5; 10 nucleotides match TRBD1. Trimming cost V 2 bases and J 7 bases; bases outside gene matches: 8. The CDR3 extends over 16 amino acids. In germline, CDR1 is MNHNY, CDR2 SVGAGI (reference sequence).

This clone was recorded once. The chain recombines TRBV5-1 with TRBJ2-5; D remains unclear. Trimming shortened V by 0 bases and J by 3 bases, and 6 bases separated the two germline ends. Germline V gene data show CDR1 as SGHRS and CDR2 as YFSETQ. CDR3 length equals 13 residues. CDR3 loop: CASSLGAEETQYF. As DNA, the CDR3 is TGCGCCAGCAGCTTGGGGGCAGAAGAGACCCAGTACTTC.

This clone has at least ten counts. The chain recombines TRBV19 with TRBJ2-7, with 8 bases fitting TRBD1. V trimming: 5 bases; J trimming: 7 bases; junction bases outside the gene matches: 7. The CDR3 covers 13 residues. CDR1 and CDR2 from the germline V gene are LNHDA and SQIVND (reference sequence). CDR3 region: CASSSTTGEEQYF. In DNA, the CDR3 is TGTGCCAGTAGTTCAACGACAGGGGAGGAGCAGTACTTC.

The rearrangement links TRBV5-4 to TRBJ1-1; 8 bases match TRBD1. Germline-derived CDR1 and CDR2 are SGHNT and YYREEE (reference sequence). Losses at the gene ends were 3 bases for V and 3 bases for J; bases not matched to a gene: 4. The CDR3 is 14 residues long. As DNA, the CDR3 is TGTGCCAGCAGCTCGCAGGGGGCCTACACTGAAGCTTTCTTT. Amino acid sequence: CASSSQGAYTEAFF.